These T cell receptor beta chains were read from a single sample in a study of T cells in Graves' hyperthyroidism and ophthalmopathy. TCRdb re-called the multiplex PCR reads with MiXCR, one entry per CDR3 protein. The sample gives around 520,000 distinct CDR3 sequences, approximately 15% of which show up once; less than 20% is in the top ten. Source material: blood. These receptors all stem from a woman between 18 and 29 years old with Graves' hyperthyroidism. CDR3s include the opening cysteine and the closing phenylalanine or tryptophan. A D gene is named only where the DNA matches it firmly. Where a row states a size, it is once, few, many or the class of an expanded clone; other rows omit it.

V,J,size,D,CDR3,DNA
TRBV29-1,TRBJ1-1,few,.,CSVEGQQRHTEAFF,TGCAGCGTTGAAGGTCAGCAACGGCACACTGAAGCTTTCTTT
TRBV3-1,TRBJ2-4,few,TRBD1,CASSPGTRDSLAKNIQYF,TGTGCCAGCAGCCCGGGGACCCGGGACAGCCTAGCCAAAAACATTCAGTACTTC
TRBV20-1,TRBJ2-1,many,TRBD2,CSARDQGLAGLSGWEQFF,TGCAGTGCTAGAGATCAGGGACTAGCGGGACTGTCGGGTTGGGAGCAGTTCTTC
TRBV5-8,TRBJ2-1,many,.,CASSLIVRNEQFF,TGTGCCAGCAGCTTGATAGTTCGCAATGAGCAGTTCTTC
TRBV24-1,TRBJ2-7,.,.,CATGLSQSSYEQYF,TGTGCCACCGGCCTATCCCAGAGCTCCTACGAGCAGTACTTC
TRBV13,TRBJ2-1,many,TRBD2,CASSVAGLGYEQFF,TGTGCCAGCAGCGTGGCCGGACTAGGCTATGAGCAGTTCTTC
TRBV19,TRBJ2-7,many,.,CASSISRRGPEQYF,TGTGCCAGTAGTATAAGTAGGAGGGGTCCCGAGCAGTACTTC
TRBV20-1,TRBJ2-2,.,.,CSAFRDPTGELFF,TGCAGTGCCTTTAGGGACCCTACCGGGGAGCTGTTTTTT
TRBV24-1,TRBJ2-3,few,.,CATSESTRYDTQYF,TGTGCCACCAGTGAGTCAACTAGATACGATACGCAGTATTTT
TRBV19,TRBJ2-7,many,TRBD2,CASSIGLAGGYEQYF,TGTGCCAGTAGTATAGGGTTAGCGGGAGGATACGAGCAGTACTTC
TRBV11-3,TRBJ1-4,few,.,CASSPYGGATNEKLFF,TGTGCCAGCAGCCCCTATGGGGGGGCAACTAATGAAAAACTGTTTTTT
TRBV20-1,TRBJ2-1,many,TRBD2,CSASHASGRNEQFF,TGCAGTGCTAGTCATGCTAGCGGGCGTAATGAGCAGTTCTTC
TRBV6-5,TRBJ2-5,.,.,CASSYSGRQETQYF,TGTGCCAGCAGTTACTCGGGCAGACAAGAGACCCAGTACTTC
TRBV5-1,TRBJ2-3,many,.,CASSLEPSTDTQYF,TGCGCCAGCAGCTTGGAGCCTAGCACAGATACGCAGTATTTT
TRBV7-9,TRBJ2-2,.,.,CASSFAGHPTGELFF,TGTGCCAGCAGCTTTGCGGGACACCCAACCGGGGAGCTGTTTTTT
TRBV20-1,TRBJ2-7,many,.,CSARDYLRASYEQYF,TGCAGTGCTAGAGATTATCTACGAGCCTCCTACGAGCAGTACTTC